The clone carrying this T cell receptor (beta chain) is judged medium-sized. Its cognate antigen is unknown. The entry originates in a study of HIV-infected patients and healthy controls. General study points: Mean usage of eight alpha and eight beta V genes differed significantly in HIV-infected patients versus controls.

No cell fractionation was done, so the repertoire covers all unsorted peripheral blood T cells. Reverse transcription used 450 to 550 ng RNA and constant-region primers for alpha and beta. Each of the alpha and beta chains got its own library through chain-specific third strand synthesis with indices. TCRdb re-analysed the 5' RACE reads in MiXCR, keeping a single row per CDR3 protein. The sample has 7,000 to 8,500 distinct CDR3 sequences, less than 8.5% seen once. The CDR3 extends over 13 amino acids. Deletions cut 5 bases from V and 4 bases from J, with 11 bases between. This sequence was found in an adult with HIV infection. This rearrangement joins TRBV12-3 or TRBV12-4 to TRBJ1-1; no clear D gene. The sequencing used blood, collected before antiretroviral therapy. This chain's CDR3 is CASSPLRGTEAFF. The CDR3 region has the DNA TGTGCCAGCAGTCCTTTGCGGGGCACTGAAGCTTTCTTT.